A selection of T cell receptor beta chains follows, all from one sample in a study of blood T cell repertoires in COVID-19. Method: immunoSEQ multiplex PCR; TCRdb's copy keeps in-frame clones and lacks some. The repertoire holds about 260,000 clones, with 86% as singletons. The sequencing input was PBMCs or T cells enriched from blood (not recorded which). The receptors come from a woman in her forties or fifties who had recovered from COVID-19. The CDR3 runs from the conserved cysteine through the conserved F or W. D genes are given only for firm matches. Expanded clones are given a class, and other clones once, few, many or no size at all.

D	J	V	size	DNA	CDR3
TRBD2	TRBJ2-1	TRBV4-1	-	TGCGCCAGCAGCAGGACTAGCGGGAAGCCATCCTACAATGAGCAGTTCTTC	CASSRTSGKPSYNEQFF
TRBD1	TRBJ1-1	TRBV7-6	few	TGTGCCAGCAGCCCCGGGACAGGGGATCAGGTTGAAGCTTTCTTT	CASSPGTGDQVEAFF
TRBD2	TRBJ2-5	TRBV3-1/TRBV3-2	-	TGTGCCAGCAGCCAAGTGTTGGGGGGGTCAGGAGAGACCCAGTACTTC	CASSQVLGGSGETQYF
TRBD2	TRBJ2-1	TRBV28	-	TGTGCCAGCAGTTTATTCATCTCTAGCGGTAGGGATGAGCAGTTCTTC	CASSLFISSGRDEQFF
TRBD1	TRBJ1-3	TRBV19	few	TGTGCCAGTAGTGGGACAGGGCTAAGCTCTGGAAACACCATATATTTT	CASSGTGLSSGNTIYF
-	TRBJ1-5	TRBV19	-	TGTGCCAGTAGTATAGTGGGCAGGGGTAATAGCAATCAGCCCCAGCATTTT	CASSIVGRGNSNQPQHF
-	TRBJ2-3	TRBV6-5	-	TGTGCCAGCAGCGACAGGCTCACAGATACGCAGTATTTT	CASSDRLTDTQYF
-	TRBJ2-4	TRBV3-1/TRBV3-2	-	TGTGCCAGCAGCCAAGGCCGAGGGTTCGCCAAAAACATTCAGTACTTC	CASSQGRGFAKNIQYF
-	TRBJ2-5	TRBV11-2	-	TGTGCCAGCAGCTTCTTCAGACAGGAGACCCAGTACTTC	CASSFFRQETQYF
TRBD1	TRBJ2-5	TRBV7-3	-	TGTGCCAGCAGCTTAGGACAGGGGACGAAGACCCAGTACTTC	CASSLGQGTKTQYF
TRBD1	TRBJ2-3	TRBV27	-	TGTGCCAGCTCCGGGACAGGGCTCACAGATACGCAGTATTTT	CASSGTGLTDTQYF
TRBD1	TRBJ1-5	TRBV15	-	TGTGCCACCAGCAGAGCCACAGGGGTTAGCAATCAGCCCCAGCATTTT	CATSRATGVSNQPQHF
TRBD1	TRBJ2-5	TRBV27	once	TGTGCCAGCAGTTTGGCGGACAGGATGGAGACCCAGTACTTC	CASSLADRMETQYF
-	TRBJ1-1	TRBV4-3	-	TGCGCCAGCAGCCAATTTGAGGGCGGGCACACTGAAGCTTTCTTT	CASSQFEGGHTEAFF
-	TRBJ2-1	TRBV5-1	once	TGCGCCAGCAGCCCAGGACTGGAACCCGAGCAGTTCTTC	CASSPGLEPEQFF
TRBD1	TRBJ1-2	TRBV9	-	TGTGCCAGCAGCGCAGGGGGTAGGGTTGGCTACACCTTC	CASSAGGRVGYTF
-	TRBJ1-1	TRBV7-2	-	TGTGCCAGCAGCTTACGCCCGGACACTGAAGCTTTCTTT	CASSLRPDTEAFF
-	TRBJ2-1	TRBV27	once	TGTGCCAGCAGTGAGGCCCCGGGACTCGCTACCAGCTCCTACAATGAGCAGTTCTTC	CASSEAPGLATSSYNEQFF
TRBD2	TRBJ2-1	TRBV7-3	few	TGTGCCAGCAGCTCCACCTGGACTAGCGGGCGGAATGAGCAGTTCTTC	CASSSTWTSGRNEQFF
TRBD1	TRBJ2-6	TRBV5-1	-	TGCGCCAGCAGCCCGGACCCGGGACAGGCTACTGGGGCCAACGTCCTGACTTTC	CASSPDPGQATGANVLTF
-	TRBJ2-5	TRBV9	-	TGTGCCAGCAGTATACATGGGGCTACCCAAGAGACCCAGTACTTC	CASSIHGATQETQYF
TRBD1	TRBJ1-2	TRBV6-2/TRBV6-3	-	TGTGCCAGCAGCCTACCAACACAGGGGGCGGACTATGGCTACACCTTC	CASSLPTQGADYGYTF
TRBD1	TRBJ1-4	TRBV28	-	TGTGCCAGCAGTTTTGGGACAGATCTAAATGAAAAACTGTTTTTT	CASSFGTDLNEKLFF
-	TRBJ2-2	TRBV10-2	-	TGCGCCAGCAGTGAGTCGACCAGGGACACCGGGGAGCTGTTTTTT	CASSESTRDTGELFF
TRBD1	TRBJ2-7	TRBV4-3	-	TGCGCCAGCAGCCGAACAGGGACAGGGGGCGCCGAGCAGTACTTC	CASSRTGTGGAEQYF
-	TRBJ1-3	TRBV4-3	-	TGCGCCAGCAGCCAAGATTCTTTCTCTGGAAACACCATATATTTT	CASSQDSFSGNTIYF
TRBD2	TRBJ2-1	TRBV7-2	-	TGTGCCAGCAGCACCCCCGCGGGGGGGCGTAACAATGAGCAGTTCTTC	CASSTPAGGRNNEQFF
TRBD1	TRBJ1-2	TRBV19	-	TGTGCCAGTAGTATTATTTCGACAGGGGCTGGCTATGGCTACACCTTC	CASSIISTGAGYGYTF
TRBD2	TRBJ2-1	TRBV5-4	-	TGTGCCAGCAGCAGCACTAGCGGGAGGGCCTATGAGCAGTTCTTC	CASSSTSGRAYEQFF
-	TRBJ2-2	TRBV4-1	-	TGCGCCAGCCGGGACTTCGACACCGGGGAGCTGTTTTTT	CASRDFDTGELFF
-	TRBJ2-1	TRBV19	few	TGTGCCAGTAGTATATTTGAGGGACTCTTAGATGAGCAGTTCTTC	CASSIFEGLLDEQFF
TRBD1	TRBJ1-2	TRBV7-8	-	TGTGCCAGCAGCGTAGAGACAGGGGGCGTTAACTATGGCTACACCTTC	CASSVETGGVNYGYTF
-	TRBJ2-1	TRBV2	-	TGTGCCAGCAGTGAACCCGTAGCACACATCGAGCAGTTCTTC	CASSEPVAHIEQFF
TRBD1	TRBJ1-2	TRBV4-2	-	TGTGCCAGCAGCCAAGAAGTGGGGAACAAACAGGGGCTCTACACCTTC	CASSQEVGNKQGLYTF
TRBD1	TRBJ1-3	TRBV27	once	TGTGCCAGCAGACGAGCAGGGACAGGGGAAAACACCATATATTTT	CASRRAGTGENTIYF
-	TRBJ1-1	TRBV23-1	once	TGCGCCAGCAGTCCCGGGGGGAAAGCGGGAACTGAAGCTTTCTTT	CASSPGGKAGTEAFF
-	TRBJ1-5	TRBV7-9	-	TGTGCCAGCAGCCCCACCGCCTCCCCCTACAATCAGCCCCAGCATTTT	CASSPTASPYNQPQHF
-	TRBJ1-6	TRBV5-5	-	TGTGCCAGCAGCTTAGATACATCCCCGAATAATTCACCCCTCCACTTT	CASSLDTSPNNSPLHF
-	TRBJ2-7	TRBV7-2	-	TGTGCCAGCAGCTTGGGGACTTGGGACCGGCAGCAGTACTTC	CASSLGTWDRQQYF
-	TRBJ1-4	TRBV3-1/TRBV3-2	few	TGTGCCAGTTCTTGGGGATCCGGGGGGACTAATGAAAAACTGTTTTTT	CASSWGSGGTNEKLFF
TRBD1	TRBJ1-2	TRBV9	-	TGTGCCAGCAGCGATAGGACAGGGGCCAACTATGGCTACACCTTC	CASSDRTGANYGYTF
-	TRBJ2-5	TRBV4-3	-	TGCGCCAGCAGCCAAGTCTGGGGCAAGGTCCGGGGGGAGACCCAGTACTTC	CASSQVWGKVRGETQYF
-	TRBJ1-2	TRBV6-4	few	TGTGCCCGTCGAGGCAGGGTGGCCCCAACTAACTATGGCTACACCTTC	CARRGRVAPTNYGYTF
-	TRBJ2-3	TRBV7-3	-	TGTGCCAGCAGCTCCAACTTCTTCACAGATACGCAGTATTTT	CASSSNFFTDTQYF
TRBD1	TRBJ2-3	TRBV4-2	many	TGTGCCAGCAGCCAAGACACAGGGGTACCAGATACGCAGTATTTT	CASSQDTGVPDTQYF
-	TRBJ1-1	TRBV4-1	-	TGCGCCAGCAGCCAACCAGGGATAAGGGACACTGAAGCTTTCTTT	CASSQPGIRDTEAFF
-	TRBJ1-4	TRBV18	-	TGTGCCAGCTCACCAATGAACAGGATTAATGAAAAACTGTTTTTT	CASSPMNRINEKLFF
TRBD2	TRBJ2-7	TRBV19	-	TGTGCCAGTAGTATTGGTAGCGGGGGCTACGAGCAGTACTTC	CASSIGSGGYEQYF
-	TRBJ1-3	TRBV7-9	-	TGTGCCAGCAGCTTATCAGGGTATGGAAACACCATATATTTT	CASSLSGYGNTIYF
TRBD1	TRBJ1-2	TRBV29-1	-	TGCAGCGTTGGACCGACAGGGGGGAGCTATGGCTACACCTTC	CSVGPTGGSYGYTF
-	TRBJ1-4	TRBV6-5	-	TGTGCCAGCACTTGGACAGCAACTAATGAAAAACTGTTTTTT	CASTWTATNEKLFF